Following are 15 T cell receptor beta chains from one sample sequenced in a study of OX40 agonist ivuxolimab in advanced cancers. Here immunoSEQ multiplex PCR was the method, and the copy in TCRdb shows in-frame clones only, minus some. This repertoire shows about 13,000 clones, 84% found once; its top ten account for nearly 25%. The material was CD4+ or CD8+ T cells sorted from blood, obtained in a trial of the OX40 agonist ivuxolimab. Every receptor here comes from an adult with an advanced solid tumor such as melanoma, head and neck, liver or kidney cancer.

This chain connects TRBV11-2 to TRBJ2-1, with unresolved D. The CDR3 consists of 11 residues. From germline, CDR1 is SGHAT and CDR2 FQNNGV. Trimming left V 3 bases short and J 8 bases short, with 5 bases between. As DNA, the CDR3 is TGTGCCAGCAGCTTGGAGTATGAGCAGTTCTTC. Amino acids: CASSLEYEQFF.

The V gene is TRBV7-2, the J gene TRBJ2-1; no definite D call. The germline V gene has CDR1 SGHTA and CDR2 FQGNSA. The CDR3 has 12 residues. Trimming stripped 1 base from V and 6 bases from J, with 4 bases between. Here the CDR3 DNA reads TGTGCCAGCAGCTTAGGGTTCAATGAGCAGTTCTTC. It yields the protein CASSLGFNEQFF.

The chain recombines TRBV2 with TRBJ1-4, with 8 bases identical to TRBD1. V shed 3 bases and J 8 bases; nucleotides not matched to a gene: 5. The CDR3 runs 14 residues. The germline CDR1 and CDR2 sequences are SNHLY and FYNNEI. Here the CDR3 DNA reads TGTGCCAGCAGTGACACAGGGGGACGGGAAAAACTGTTTTTT. It yields the protein CASSDTGGREKLFF.

This chain connects TRBV6-1 to TRBJ1-5; 10 bases match TRBD1. Germline CDR1 and CDR2: MNHNS and SASEGT. The junction had 5 bases not matched to a gene; V was cut back by 6 bases and J by 6 bases. The CDR3 extends over 14 amino acids. The CDR3 nucleotides are TGTGCCAGCAGCATCGGACAGGGGGGTCAGCCCCAGCATTTT. Protein sequence: CASSIGQGGQPQHF.

This clone was detected only a few times. The J gene is TRBJ2-7, the V gene TRBV2; possibly TRBD1 for D (5 bases). The CDR3 runs 15 residues. Germline V gene sequence: CDR1 SNHLY, CDR2 FYNNEI. The V gene lost 4 bases and the J gene lost 2 bases, with 15 bases spanning the gap. In nucleotides, the CDR3 is TGTGCCAGCAGTGGATTAGGGGAAGAGGCCTACGAGCAGTACTTC. It translates to CASSGLGEEAYEQYF.

The chain is built from TRBV20-1 and TRBJ2-1, with D unresolved. V was trimmed by 5 bases and J by 12 bases, leaving 14 bases between them. The CDR3 is 11 amino acids. Germline V lookup: CDR1 DFQATT, CDR2 SNEGSKA (reference sequence). The CDR3 DNA is TGCAGTGCTCCCTACAGTAATCTGCAGTTCTTC. It yields the protein CSAPYSNLQFF.

Only one count was recorded for this clone. This chain connects TRBV11-2 to TRBJ2-4; D possibly corresponds to TRBD2 (5 bases). In germline, CDR1 is SGHAT, CDR2 FQNNGV. This CDR3 is built from 16 residues. V shed 6 bases and J shed 4 bases, with 19 bases lying between them. The CDR3 sequence: CASSELARSTKNIQYF. DNA of the CDR3: TGTGCCAGCAGTGAATTAGCGAGGAGTACTAAAAACATTCAGTACTTC. Full variable domain (missing parts from reference TRBV11-2 and TRBJ2-4): EAGVAQSPRYKIIEKRQSVAFWCNPISGHATLYWYQQILGQGPKLLIQFQNNGVVDDSQLPKDRFSAERLKGVDSTLKIQPAKLEDSAVYLCASSELARSTKNIQYFGAGTRLSVL.

By share of the sample, this clone is medium-sized. The V and J genes are TRBV6-5 and TRBJ1-1, with D unclear. This CDR3 comprises 11 residues. The V and J ends lost 8 bases and 6 bases respectively, with 10 bases between them. Germline CDR1 MNHEY, CDR2 SVGAGI. CDR3 in amino acids: CASWRWAEAFF. The CDR3 DNA sequence: TGTGCCAGCTGGAGGTGGGCTGAAGCTTTCTTT.

The gene calls are TRBV2 and TRBJ2-7; no clear D gene. CDR1 SNHLY and CDR2 FYNNEI come from the germline V gene. V was shortened by 4 bases and J by 0 bases, with 7 bases between the two germline ends. The CDR3 contains 13 residues. CDR3 nucleotides: TGTGCCAGCAGTGTTCGGTTCTCCTACGAGCAGTACTTC. As protein: CASSVRFSYEQYF.

The DNA for the CDR3 is TGTGCCTGCCTTCCCTCCTGGGGCTATAATTCACCCCTCCACTTT. Its protein product is CACLPSWGYNSPLHF. The V and J genes are TRBV27 and TRBJ1-6; D ambiguous. Deletions cut 11 bases from V and 3 bases from J, with 17 bases between. CDR1 MNHEY and CDR2 SMNVEV come from the germline V gene (reference sequence). The CDR3 runs to 15 residues.

The genes are TRBV2 and TRBJ1-6, with D perhaps TRBD1 (5 bases). This CDR3 has 13 amino acids. Trimming pared 7 bases from V and 7 bases from J, leaving 11 bases between. Germline CDR1 is SNHLY and CDR2 is FYNNEI. The CDR3 spells CASMETANSPLHF. The CDR3 DNA follows: TGTGCCAGCATGGAGACAGCCAATTCACCCCTCCACTTT.

The chain employs TRBV10-1 and TRBJ2-5; weak D call: TRBD1 (6 bases). CDR1 and CDR2 (germline): WNHNN, SYGVQD (reference sequence). The CDR3 loop spans 13 amino acids. Trimming shortened V by 4 bases and J by 2 bases, and 8 bases separated the two germline ends. The CDR3: CASSGTEQETQYF. CDR3 sequence (DNA): TGCGCCAGCAGTGGGACAGAACAAGAGACCCAGTACTTC.

This rearrangement joins TRBV19 to TRBJ2-1, with TRBD2 matching 9 bases. The trim removed 7 bases at V and 7 bases at J, leaving 8 bases unmatched. This CDR3 has 14 amino acids. Germline V gives CDR1 LNHDA, CDR2 SQIVND (reference sequence). CDR3 DNA: TGTGCCAGTAACCTAGCGGGACGTATAAATGAGCAGTTCTTC. Protein: CASNLAGRINEQFF.

This rearrangement joins TRBV9 to TRBJ2-3; 11 nucleotides line up with TRBD1. This CDR3 comprises 13 residues. Germline CDR1 reads SGDLS; CDR2 reads YYNGEE. Losses at the gene ends were 0 bases for V and 13 bases for J; bases not matched to a gene: 4. The CDR3 here is CASSVAGTGGEYF. For the CDR3, the DNA is TGTGCCAGCAGCGTAGCTGGGACAGGGGGGGAGTATTTT. Looking up the rest from reference TRBV9 and TRBJ2-3 gives the full variable domain: DSGVTQTPKHLITATGQRVTLRCSPRSGDLSVYWYQQSLDQGLQFLIQYYNGEERAKGNILERFSAQQFPDLHSELNLSSLELGDSALYFCASSVAGTGGEYFGPGTRLTVL.

This clone is judged medium-sized (0.01 to 0.1%). The V call is TRBV6-1, the J call TRBJ2-7, with TRBD1 matching 7 bases. This CDR3 contains 13 residues. V lost 5 bases to trimming and J lost 3 bases; unmatched junction nucleotides: 4. Germline CDR1 and CDR2: MNHNS and SASEGT. This CDR3 is CASSSGTVYEQYF. The DNA of the CDR3 is TGTGCCAGCAGTTCCGGGACAGTCTACGAGCAGTACTTC.